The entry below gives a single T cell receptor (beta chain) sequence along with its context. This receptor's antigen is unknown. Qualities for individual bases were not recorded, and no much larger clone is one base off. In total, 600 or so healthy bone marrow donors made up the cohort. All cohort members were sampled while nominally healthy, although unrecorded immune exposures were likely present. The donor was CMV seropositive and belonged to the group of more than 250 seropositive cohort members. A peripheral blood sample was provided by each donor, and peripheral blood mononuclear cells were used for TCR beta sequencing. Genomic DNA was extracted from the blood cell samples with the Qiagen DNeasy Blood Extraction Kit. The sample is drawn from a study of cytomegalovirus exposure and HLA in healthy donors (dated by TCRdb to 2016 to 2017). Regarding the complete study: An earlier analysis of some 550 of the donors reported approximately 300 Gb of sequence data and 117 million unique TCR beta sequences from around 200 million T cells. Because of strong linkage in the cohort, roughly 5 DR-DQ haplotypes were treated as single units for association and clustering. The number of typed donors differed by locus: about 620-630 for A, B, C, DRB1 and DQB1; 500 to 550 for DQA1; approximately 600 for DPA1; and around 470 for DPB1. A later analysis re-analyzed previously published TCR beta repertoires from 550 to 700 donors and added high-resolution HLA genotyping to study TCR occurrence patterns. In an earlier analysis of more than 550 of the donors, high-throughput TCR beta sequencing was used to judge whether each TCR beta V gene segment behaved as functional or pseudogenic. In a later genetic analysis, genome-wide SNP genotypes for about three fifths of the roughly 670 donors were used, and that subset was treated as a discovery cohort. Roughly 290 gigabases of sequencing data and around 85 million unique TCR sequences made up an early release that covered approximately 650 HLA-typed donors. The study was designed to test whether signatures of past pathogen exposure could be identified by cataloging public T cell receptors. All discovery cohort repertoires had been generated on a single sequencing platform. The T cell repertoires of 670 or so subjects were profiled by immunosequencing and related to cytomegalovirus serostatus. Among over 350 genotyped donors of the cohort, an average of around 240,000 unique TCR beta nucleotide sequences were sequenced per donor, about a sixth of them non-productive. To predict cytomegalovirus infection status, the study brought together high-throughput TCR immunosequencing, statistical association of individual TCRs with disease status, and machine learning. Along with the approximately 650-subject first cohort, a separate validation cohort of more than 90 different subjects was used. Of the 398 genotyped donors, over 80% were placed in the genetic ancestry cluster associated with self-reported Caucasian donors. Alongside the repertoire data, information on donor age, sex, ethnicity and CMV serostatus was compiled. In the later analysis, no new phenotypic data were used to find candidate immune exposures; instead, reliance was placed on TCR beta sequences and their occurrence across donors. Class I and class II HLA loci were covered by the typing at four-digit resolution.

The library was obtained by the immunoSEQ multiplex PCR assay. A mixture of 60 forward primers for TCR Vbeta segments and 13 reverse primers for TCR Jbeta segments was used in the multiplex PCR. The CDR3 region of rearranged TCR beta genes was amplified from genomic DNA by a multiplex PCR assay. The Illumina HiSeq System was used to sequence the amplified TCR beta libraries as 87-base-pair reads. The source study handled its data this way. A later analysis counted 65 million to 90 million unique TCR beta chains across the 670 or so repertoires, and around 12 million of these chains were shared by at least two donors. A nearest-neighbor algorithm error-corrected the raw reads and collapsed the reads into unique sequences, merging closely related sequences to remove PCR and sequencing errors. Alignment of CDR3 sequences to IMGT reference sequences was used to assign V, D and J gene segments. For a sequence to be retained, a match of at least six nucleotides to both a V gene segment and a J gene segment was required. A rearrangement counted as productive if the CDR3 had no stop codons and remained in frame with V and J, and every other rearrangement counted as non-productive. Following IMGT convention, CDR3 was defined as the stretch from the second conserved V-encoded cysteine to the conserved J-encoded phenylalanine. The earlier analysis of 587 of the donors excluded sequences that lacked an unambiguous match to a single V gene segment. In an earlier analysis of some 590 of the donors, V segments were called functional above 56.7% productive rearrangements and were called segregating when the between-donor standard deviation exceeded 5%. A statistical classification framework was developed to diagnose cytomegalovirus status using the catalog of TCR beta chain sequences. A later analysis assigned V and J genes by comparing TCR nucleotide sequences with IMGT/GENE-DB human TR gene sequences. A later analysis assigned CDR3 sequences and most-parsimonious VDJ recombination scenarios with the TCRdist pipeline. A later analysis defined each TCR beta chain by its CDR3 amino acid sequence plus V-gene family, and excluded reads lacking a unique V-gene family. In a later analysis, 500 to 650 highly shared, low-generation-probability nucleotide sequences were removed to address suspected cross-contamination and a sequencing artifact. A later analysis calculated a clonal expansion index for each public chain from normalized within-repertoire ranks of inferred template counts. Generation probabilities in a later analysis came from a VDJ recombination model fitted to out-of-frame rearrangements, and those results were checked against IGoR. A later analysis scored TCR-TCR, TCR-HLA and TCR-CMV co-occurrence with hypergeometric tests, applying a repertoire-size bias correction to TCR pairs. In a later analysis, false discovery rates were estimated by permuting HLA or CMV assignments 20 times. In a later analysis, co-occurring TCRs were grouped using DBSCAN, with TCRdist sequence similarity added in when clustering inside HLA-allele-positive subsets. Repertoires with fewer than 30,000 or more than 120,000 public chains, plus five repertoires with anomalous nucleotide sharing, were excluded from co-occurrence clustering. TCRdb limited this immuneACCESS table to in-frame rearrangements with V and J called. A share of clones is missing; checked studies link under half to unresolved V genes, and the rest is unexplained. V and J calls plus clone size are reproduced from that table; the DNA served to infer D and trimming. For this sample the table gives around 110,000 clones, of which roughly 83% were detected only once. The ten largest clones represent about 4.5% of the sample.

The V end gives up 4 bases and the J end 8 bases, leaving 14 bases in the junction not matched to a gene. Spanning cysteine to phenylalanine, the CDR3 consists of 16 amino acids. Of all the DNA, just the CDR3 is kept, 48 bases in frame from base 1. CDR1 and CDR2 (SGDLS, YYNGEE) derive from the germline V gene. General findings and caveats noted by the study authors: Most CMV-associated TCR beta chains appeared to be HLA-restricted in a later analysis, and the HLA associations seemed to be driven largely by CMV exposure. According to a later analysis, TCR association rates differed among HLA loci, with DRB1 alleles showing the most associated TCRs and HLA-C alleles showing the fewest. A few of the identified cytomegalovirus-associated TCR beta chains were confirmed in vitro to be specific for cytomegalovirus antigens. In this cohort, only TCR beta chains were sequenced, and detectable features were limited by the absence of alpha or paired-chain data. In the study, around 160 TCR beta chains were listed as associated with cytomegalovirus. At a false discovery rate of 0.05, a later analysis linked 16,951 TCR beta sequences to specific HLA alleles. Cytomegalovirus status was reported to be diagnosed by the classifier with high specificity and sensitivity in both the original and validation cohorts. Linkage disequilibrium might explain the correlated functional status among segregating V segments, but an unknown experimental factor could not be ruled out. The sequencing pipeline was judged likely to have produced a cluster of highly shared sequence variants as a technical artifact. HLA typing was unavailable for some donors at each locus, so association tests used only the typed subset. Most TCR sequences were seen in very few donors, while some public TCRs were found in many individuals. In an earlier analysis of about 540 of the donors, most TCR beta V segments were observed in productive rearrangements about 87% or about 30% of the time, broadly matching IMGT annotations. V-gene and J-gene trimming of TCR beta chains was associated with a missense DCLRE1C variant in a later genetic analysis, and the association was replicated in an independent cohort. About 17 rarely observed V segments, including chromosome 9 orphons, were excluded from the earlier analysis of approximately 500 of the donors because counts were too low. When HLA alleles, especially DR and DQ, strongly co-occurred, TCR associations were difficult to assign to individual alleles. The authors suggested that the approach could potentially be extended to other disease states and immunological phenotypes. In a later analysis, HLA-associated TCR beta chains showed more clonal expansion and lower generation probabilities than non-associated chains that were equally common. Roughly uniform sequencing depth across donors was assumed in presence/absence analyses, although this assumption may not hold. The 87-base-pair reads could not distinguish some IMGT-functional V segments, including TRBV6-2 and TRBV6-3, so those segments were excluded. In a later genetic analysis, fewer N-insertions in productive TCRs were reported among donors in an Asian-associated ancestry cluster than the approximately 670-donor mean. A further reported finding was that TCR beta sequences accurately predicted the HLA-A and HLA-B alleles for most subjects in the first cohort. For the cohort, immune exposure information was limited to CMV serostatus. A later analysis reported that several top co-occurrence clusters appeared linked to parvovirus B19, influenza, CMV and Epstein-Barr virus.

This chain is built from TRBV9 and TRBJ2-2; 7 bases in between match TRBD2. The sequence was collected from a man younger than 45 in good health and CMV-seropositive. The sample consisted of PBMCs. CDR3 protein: CASSRQGLVIAGELFF. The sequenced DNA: TGTGCCAGCAGCCGCCAAGGACTAGTTATTGCGGGGGAGCTGTTTTTT.